A single sample gave rise to the 18 T cell receptor beta chains below, sequenced in a study of T-cell memory formation after mild COVID-19. TCRdb called the 5' RACE reads again in MiXCR, with one record for every CDR3 protein. The sample gives around 200,000 distinct CDR3 sequences, more than 8% of which show up once; around 3.4% is in the top ten. Sequences were obtained from PBMCs or a T cell subset sorted from them (not recorded which). These receptors came from a man younger than 30 who had mild COVID-19 (a few samples of this study predate the infection). Cell type and time point are not known.

The chain employs TRBV5-4 and TRBJ2-5; 13 nucleotides line up with TRBD2. V lost 4 bases to trimming and J lost 1 base; unmatched junction nucleotides: 7. Germline assignment: CDR1 SGHNT and CDR2 YYREEE (reference sequence). The CDR3 has 17 residues. The CDR3 DNA sequence: TGTGCCAGCAGCCCAGGACTAGCGGGGGCCTTCCAAGAGACCCAGTACTTC. Residues: CASSPGLAGAFQETQYF. Together with reference TRBV5-4 and TRBJ2-5, the CDR3 gives the full variable domain: ETGVTQSPTHLIKTRGQQVTLRCSSQSGHNTVSWYQQALGQGPQFIFQYYREEENGRGNFPPRFSGLQFPNYSSELNVNALELDDSALYLCASSPGLAGAFQETQYFGPGTRLLVL.

This clonotype was seen a few times. V and J are TRBV18 and TRBJ1-4; D possibly corresponds to TRBD1 (6 bases). The CDR3 has 14 residues. Germline V gene lookup returns CDR1 KGHSH and CDR2 LQKENI. Trimming removed 3 bases from V and 7 bases from J, with 12 bases in between. The CDR3 reads CASSPSRGGEKLFF. The CDR3 DNA reads TGTGCCAGCTCACCCTCCAGGGGAGGTGAAAAACTGTTTTTT. The complete variable domain, with remaining parts taken from reference TRBV18 and TRBJ1-4, reads NAGVMQNPRHLVRRRGQEARLRCSPMKGHSHVYWYRQLPEEGLKFMVYLQKENIIDESGMPKERFSAEFPKEGPSILRIQQVVRGDSAAYFCASSPSRGGEKLFFGSGTQLSVL.

The chain combines TRBV4-2 with TRBJ2-2, with a possible D match to TRBD1 (5 bases). CDR3 length equals 14 residues. In germline, CDR1 is LGHNA, CDR2 YNFKEQ. The germline V and J ends were trimmed by 8 bases and 6 bases, with 16 bases remaining between them. The CDR3 nucleotides read TGTGCCAGCCGGCTGGGCTTAGGGGCCGGGGAGCTGTTTTTT. This translates into CASRLGLGAGELFF.

This clonotype was seen ten or more times. A read error may produce the germline difference seen at one junction end. The rearrangement uses TRBV20-1 and TRBJ2-3, with 9 bases that match TRBD2. Germline V gene lookup returns CDR1 DFQATT and CDR2 SNEGSKA (reference sequence). CDR3 size: 17 residues. Here the CDR3 DNA reads TGCAGTGCGAGAGGGACTAGCAGCTTCGCTAGCACAGATACGCAGTATTTT. It translates to CSARGTSSFASTDTQYF.

The chain combines TRBV28 with TRBJ1-5; possibly TRBD1 for D (6 bases). V was trimmed by 7 bases and J by 5 bases, leaving 21 bases between them. This CDR3 comprises 16 residues. Looked up from germline, CDR1 is MDHEN and CDR2 is SYDVKM. In DNA form, the CDR3 reads TGTGCCAGCATTGGGAAGTGGACGGACAGATATCAGCCCCAGCATTTT. Its protein product is CASIGKWTDRYQPQHF.

At least ten counts were recorded for this clonotype. The CDR3 DNA sequence: TGTGCCAGCACTGAGGTCGGGGCCCGCACAGATACGCAGTATTTT. Residues: CASTEVGARTDTQYF. The chain joins TRBV7-2 to TRBJ2-3; perhaps D is TRBD1 or TRBD2 (5 bases each). V dropped 7 bases and J dropped 1 base, with 15 bases sitting between them. The V gene's germline CDR1 is SGHTA and CDR2 FQGNSA. The CDR3 has 15 amino acids.

This clonotype was recorded at least ten times. J is TRBJ2-7 and V is TRBV30; maybe TRBD2 (6 bases). The V end lost 5 bases, the J end lost 4 bases, and 12 bases lay between the germline ends. This CDR3 has 12 residues. Germline V gene lookup returns CDR1 GTSNPN and CDR2 SVGIG (reference sequence). Here the CDR3 reads CAWGRGPYEQYF. DNA for the CDR3: TGTGCCTGGGGGCGGGGACCGTACGAGCAGTACTTC.

The chain links TRBV11-2 to TRBJ2-3; 7 bases fit TRBD2. Trimming removed 5 bases from V and 0 bases from J; junction bases left unmatched: 5. CDR1 is SGHAT, CDR2 FQNNGV, per germline. This CDR3 has 15 amino acids. For the CDR3, the DNA is TGTGCCAGCAGCGTCCGGCGGGGGAGCACAGATACGCAGTATTTT. This gives the protein CASSVRRGSTDTQYF.

This chain connects TRBV4-3 to TRBJ2-1; the match to TRBD1 covers 9 bases. This CDR3 is 19 amino acids long. V gave up 2 bases and J gave up 0 bases; unmatched junction bases: 11. The germline CDR1 and CDR2 sequences are LGHNA and YSLEER. This CDR3 reads CASSQFIQGAGSSYNEQFF. The CDR3 DNA is TGCGCCAGCAGCCAATTCATACAGGGGGCCGGAAGCTCCTACAATGAGCAGTTCTTC.

This clonotype was counted at least ten times. The chain is built from TRBV5-1 and TRBJ1-1; D might be TRBD1 (6 bases). Per germline, CDR1 SGHRS and CDR2 YFSETQ. Trimming pared 1 base from V and 10 bases from J, leaving 14 bases between. CDR3 size: 13 residues. The CDR3 here is CASSLLSGGRAFF. The CDR3, as DNA: TGCGCCAGCAGCTTGCTCTCCGGGGGGCGAGCTTTCTTT.

The gene calls are TRBV7-2 and TRBJ2-5; either TRBD1 or TRBD2 may fit D (6 bases each). V gave up 3 bases and J gave up 5 bases, with 16 bases separating them. The CDR3 loop spans 15 amino acids. The germline V gene has CDR1 SGHTA and CDR2 FQGNSA. The CDR3 nucleotides read TGTGCCAGCAGCTTTAATGGGGGGCCCGGGGAGACCCAGTACTTC. The encoded protein is CASSFNGGPGETQYF.

The chain joins TRBV4-3 to TRBJ2-5, with 8 bases that match TRBD1. Losses at the gene ends were 6 bases for V and 5 bases for J; bases not matched to a gene: 11. CDR1 and CDR2 (germline): LGHNA, YSLEER. CDR3 length: 15 amino acids. In DNA, the CDR3 is TGCGCCAGCAGTACAACCGGGACAGGAGACGAGACCCAGTACTTC. This gives the protein CASSTTGTGDETQYF.

This clonotype was detected a few times. The V gene is TRBV29-1, the J gene TRBJ2-5, with D unresolved. V gave up 6 bases and J gave up 5 bases, with 13 bases separating them. Germline values: CDR1 SQVTM, CDR2 ANQGSEA. There are 12 residues in the CDR3. CDR3 region: CSVLKADETQYF. DNA of the CDR3: TGCAGCGTCCTCAAGGCGGATGAGACCCAGTACTTC.

This rearrangement joins TRBV2 to TRBJ2-7, with D maybe TRBD1 (5 bases). The CDR3 contains 13 residues. V was pared by 7 bases and J by 5 bases, with 15 bases between. Looked up from germline, CDR1 is SNHLY and CDR2 is FYNNEI. DNA of the CDR3: TGTGCCAGCACCGAGACAGCAAACCACGAGCAGTACGTC. It is translated as CASTETANHEQYV.

The gene calls are TRBV12-3 or TRBV12-4 and TRBJ1-6; 8 bases align to TRBD1. The CDR3 is 14 amino acids. Losses at the gene ends were 6 bases for V and 9 bases for J; bases not matched to a gene: 7. The DNA of the CDR3 is TGTGCCAGCAGGGGACAGGCTTGGGTTTCACCCCTCCACTTT. It is translated as CASRGQAWVSPLHF.

This clonotype has a handful of counts. CDR3 sequence reads: CASSFSTESSYNEQFF. The CDR3 nucleotides read TGTGCCAGCAGCTTCTCGACAGAGAGCTCCTACAATGAGCAGTTCTTC. The chain links TRBV7-3 to TRBJ2-1, with a possible D match to TRBD1 (5 bases). The CDR3 covers 16 residues. Trimming took 3 bases from V and 0 from J, leaving 12 bases between them. The germline V gene has CDR1 SGHTA and CDR2 FQGTGA.

This clonotype was counted at least ten times. This chain joins TRBV6-5 and TRBJ1-2; 9 bases are a match to TRBD1. V lost 0 bases and J lost 7; bases outside the gene matches: 3. This CDR3 is built from 14 residues. Germline V gene lookup returns CDR1 MNHEY and CDR2 SVGAGI. CDR3 in DNA: TGTGCCAGCAGTTACTCCGGGACAGGGTTTGGCTACACCTTC. It encodes CASSYSGTGFGYTF.

About this clonotype: This may stem from a read error, because a much larger clone lies one nucleotide away. The CDR3 carries no conserved terminal phenylalanine or tryptophan, so it likely arises from a read error. The rearrangement links TRBV6-5 to TRBJ2-5; TRBD1 aligns across 8 bases. The CDR3 is 14 amino acids. With V trimmed by 4 bases and J by 4 bases, 5 bases remained unmatched. Germline CDR1 is MNHEY and CDR2 is SVGAGI. The CDR3 is CASSSTGGRETQYL. CDR3 nucleotide sequence: TGTGCCAGCAGTTCTACAGGGGGTAGAGAGACCCAGTACTTA.